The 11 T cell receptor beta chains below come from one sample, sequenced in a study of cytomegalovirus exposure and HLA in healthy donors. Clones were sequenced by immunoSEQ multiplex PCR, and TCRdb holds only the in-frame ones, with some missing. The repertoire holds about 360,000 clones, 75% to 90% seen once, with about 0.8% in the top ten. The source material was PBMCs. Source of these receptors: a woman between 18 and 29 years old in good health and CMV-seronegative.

The CDR3, as DNA: TGTGCCAGCAGTCCCCCGGGACTCCCGGCGCATGAGCAGTTCTTC. As protein: CASSPPGLPAHEQFF. V and J are TRBV2 and TRBJ2-1; weak D call: TRBD2 (6 bases). The CDR3 contains 15 residues. The V end lost 5 bases, the J end lost 8 bases, and 19 bases lay between the germline ends. The germline CDR1 and CDR2 sequences are SNHLY and FYNNEI.

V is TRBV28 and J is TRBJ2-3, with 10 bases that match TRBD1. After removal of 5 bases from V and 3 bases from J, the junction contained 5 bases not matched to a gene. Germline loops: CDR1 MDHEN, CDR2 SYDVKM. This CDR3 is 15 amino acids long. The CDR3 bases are TGTGCCAGCAGTGAAGACAGGGGGCATACAGATACGCAGTATTTT. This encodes CASSEDRGHTDTQYF.

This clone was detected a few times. In nucleotides, the CDR3 is TGTGCCAGCAGCCCCCTAGAGACTAGATATGGCTACACCTTC. This translates into CASSPLETRYGYTF. The chain couples TRBV28 to TRBJ1-2; D is unclear. The V end lost 6 bases, the J end lost 5 bases, and 16 bases lay between the germline ends. Germline loops: CDR1 MDHEN, CDR2 SYDVKM. The CDR3 length is 14 residues.

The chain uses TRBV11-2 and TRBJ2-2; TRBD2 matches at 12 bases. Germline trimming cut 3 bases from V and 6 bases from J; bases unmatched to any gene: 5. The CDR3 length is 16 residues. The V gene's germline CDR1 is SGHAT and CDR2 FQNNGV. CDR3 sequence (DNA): TGTGCCAGCAGCTTCAGACTAGCGGGGGAGGCCGGGGAGCTGTTTTTT. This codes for CASSFRLAGEAGELFF. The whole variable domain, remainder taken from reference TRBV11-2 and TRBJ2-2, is EAGVAQSPRYKIIEKRQSVAFWCNPISGHATLYWYQQILGQGPKLLIQFQNNGVVDDSQLPKDRFSAERLKGVDSTLKIQPAKLEDSAVYLCASSFRLAGEAGELFFGEGSRLTVL.

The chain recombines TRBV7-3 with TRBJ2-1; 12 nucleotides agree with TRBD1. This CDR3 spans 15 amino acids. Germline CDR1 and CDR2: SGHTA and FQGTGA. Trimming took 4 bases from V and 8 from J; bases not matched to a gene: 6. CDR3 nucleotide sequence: TGTGCCAGCAGCTCAGCCGGGACAGGGGGCTATGAGCAGTTCTTC. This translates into CASSSAGTGGYEQFF.

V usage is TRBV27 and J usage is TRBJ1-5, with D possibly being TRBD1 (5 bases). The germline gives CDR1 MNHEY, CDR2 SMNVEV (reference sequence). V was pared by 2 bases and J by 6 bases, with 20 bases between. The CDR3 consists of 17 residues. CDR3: CASSLTISGGKGQPQHF. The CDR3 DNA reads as TGTGCCAGCAGTTTAACAATATCGGGGGGTAAAGGTCAGCCCCAGCATTTT.

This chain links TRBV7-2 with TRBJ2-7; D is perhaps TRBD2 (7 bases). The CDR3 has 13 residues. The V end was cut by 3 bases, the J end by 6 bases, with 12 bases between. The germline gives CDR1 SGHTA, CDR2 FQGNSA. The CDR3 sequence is CASSFHREGEQYF. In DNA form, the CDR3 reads TGTGCCAGCAGCTTCCACAGGGAGGGCGAGCAGTACTTC.

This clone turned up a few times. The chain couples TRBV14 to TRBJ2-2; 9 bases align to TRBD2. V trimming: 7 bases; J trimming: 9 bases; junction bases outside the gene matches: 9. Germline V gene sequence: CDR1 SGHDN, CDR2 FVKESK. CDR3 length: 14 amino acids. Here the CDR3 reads CASTERGAPRELFF. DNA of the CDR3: TGTGCCAGCACCGAGCGGGGGGCCCCCAGGGAGCTGTTTTTT. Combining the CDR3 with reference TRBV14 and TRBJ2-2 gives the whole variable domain EAGVTQFPSHSVIEKGQTVTLRCDPISGHDNLYWYRRVMGKEIKFLLHFVKESKQDESGMPNNRFLAERTGGTYSTLKVQPAELEDSGVYFCASTERGAPRELFFGEGSRLTVL.

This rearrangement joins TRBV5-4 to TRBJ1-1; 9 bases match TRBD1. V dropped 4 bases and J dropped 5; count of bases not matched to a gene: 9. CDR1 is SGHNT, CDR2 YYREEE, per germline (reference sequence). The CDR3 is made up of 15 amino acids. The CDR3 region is CASSRAPGQGTEAFF. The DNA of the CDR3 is TGTGCCAGCAGCCGAGCACCGGGACAGGGAACTGAAGCTTTCTTT.

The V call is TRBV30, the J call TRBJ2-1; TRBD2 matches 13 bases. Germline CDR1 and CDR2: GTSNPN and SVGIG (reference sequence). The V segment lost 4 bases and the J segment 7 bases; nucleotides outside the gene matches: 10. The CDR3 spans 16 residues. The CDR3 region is CAWILGLAGAGNEQFF. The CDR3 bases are TGTGCCTGGATCCTCGGACTAGCGGGAGCCGGGAATGAGCAGTTCTTC.

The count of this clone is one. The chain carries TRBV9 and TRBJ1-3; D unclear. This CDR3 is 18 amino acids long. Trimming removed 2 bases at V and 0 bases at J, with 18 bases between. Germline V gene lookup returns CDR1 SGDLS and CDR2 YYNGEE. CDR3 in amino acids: CASSVIPGGSSSGNTIYF. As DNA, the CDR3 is TGTGCCAGCAGCGTGATACCTGGCGGGTCAAGCTCTGGAAACACCATATATTTT.